This T cell receptor (beta chain) was found in a study of T and B cells in COVID-19 patients. Study-level background: Blood was sampled from COVID-19 patients who were either actively infected or recovered. Of about 19 active-infection patients, roughly eleven were critically ill with mechanical ventilation or extracorporeal membrane oxygenation.

BIOMED2 TRB-A/B primer pools were used in multiplex TRB PCR. MiXCR, run by TCRdb on the multiplex PCR reads, gives a single entry per CDR3 protein. The repertoire holds under 5,000 distinct CDR3 sequences, with 30% to 40% as singletons. Study-wide results and caveats: Clonality of TRB repertoires was high in active COVID-19; recovery brought above-healthy diversity and richness. The recovered cohort had approximately 2,000 exclusive TCR clusters, including 30 to 40 low generation probability clusters.

This clonotype was seen only a few times. Its antigen is as yet unknown. TRB was amplified from around 250-500 ng of blood genomic DNA. V was pared by 5 bases and J by 2 bases, with 2 bases of the junction left unmatched. Germline CDR1 MNHEY, CDR2 SVGAGI. This CDR3 is built from 13 residues. This clonotype was obtained from a human donor who had recovered from COVID-19. The sequenced sample consisted of blood. This chain uses TRBV6-5 with TRBJ2-7; TRBD1 matches 8 bases. In nucleotides, the CDR3 is TGTGCCAGCAGTCGGACAGGGCCCTACGAGCAGTACTTC. Encoded protein: CASSRTGPYEQYF.